Below, 7 T cell receptor beta chains from the same sample are listed, as sequenced in a study of regulatory T cells in long-lasting Graves disease. TCR beta libraries were built with iRepertoire HTBI primers and Arm-PCR of CDR3 regions. TCRdb re-derived calls from the multiplex PCR reads in MiXCR, one entry per CDR3 protein. Found here are about 430,000 distinct CDR3 sequences, 21% of them singletons; the top ten hold 14%. Time point indicated: persistent/refractory GD, antithyroid drugs over 5 years with positive TRAb. Researchers made the TCR library from RNA that was extracted from PBMCs. The material sequenced was peripheral blood mononuclear cells (PBMCs), taken when the disease was refractory, from a patient treated with antithyroid drugs. Every receptor here comes from a female donor with Graves disease.

This clonotype was counted between two and nine times. The chain recombines TRBV20-1 with TRBJ1-1; tentative D call: TRBD1 (5 bases). The germline V and J ends were trimmed by 0 bases and 5 bases, with 28 bases remaining between them. The CDR3 is 19 residues long. Per the germline V gene, CDR1 is DFQATT and CDR2 is SNEGSKA (reference sequence). CDR3: CSARDDYSGQWIMGTEAFF. The CDR3 DNA sequence: TGCAGTGCTAGAGATGATTATTCAGGGCAGTGGATTATGGGGACTGAAGCTTTCTTT.

Many counts were recorded for this clonotype. This chain uses TRBV2 with TRBJ1-1, with 8 bases identical to TRBD1. The trim removed 9 bases at V and 3 bases at J, leaving 6 bases unmatched. The CDR3 has 13 amino acids. In germline, CDR1 is SNHLY, CDR2 FYNNEI. The CDR3 DNA sequence: TGTGCCAGAAGGACAGGGAGCGACACTGAAGCTTTCTTT. It encodes CARRTGSDTEAFF.

This chain uses TRBV2 with TRBJ2-1, with 8 bases identical to TRBD1. Germline CDR1 reads SNHLY; CDR2 reads FYNNEI. The V segment lost 9 bases and the J segment 13 bases; nucleotides outside the gene matches: 14. This CDR3 is 13 amino acids long. The CDR3 loop reads CARKGQGIMGQFF. CDR3 bases: TGTGCCAGGAAAGGACAGGGAATCATGGGTCAGTTCTTC.

This clonotype was recorded at least ten times. Germline is not matched at one junction end, which may reflect a read error. This rearrangement joins TRBV7-9 to TRBJ2-5, with unresolved D. This CDR3 region has 13 residues. Germline V gives CDR1 SEHNR, CDR2 FQNEAQ (reference sequence). CDR3 protein: CASSLSRSETQYF. The CDR3 coding sequence is TGTGCTAGCAGCTTATCTAGGAGTGAGACCCAGTACTTC.

This clonotype was counted at least ten times. Written as DNA, the CDR3 is TGTGCCAGCAGTGGAGGACTAGCGGAAGAGACCCAGTACTTC. This encodes CASSGGLAEETQYF. The chain uses TRBV2 and TRBJ2-5; 10 bases are a match to TRBD2. Losses at the gene ends were 4 bases for V and 3 bases for J; bases not matched to a gene: 2. The CDR3 has 14 residues. The germline CDR1 and CDR2 sequences are SNHLY and FYNNEI. The variable domain in full, completed from reference TRBV2 and TRBJ2-5, reads EPEVTQTPSHQVTQMGQEVILRCVPISNHLYFYWYRQILGQKVEFLVSFYNNEISEKSEIFDDQFSVERPDGSNFTLKIRSTKLEDSAMYFCASSGGLAEETQYFGPGTRLLVL.

As regards this clonotype: A much bigger clone sits one base away, suggesting this may be a read error. The chain links TRBV27 to TRBJ2-1, with 12 bases matching TRBD2. CDR1 is MNHEY, CDR2 SMNVEV, per germline (reference sequence). The CDR3 loop spans 16 amino acids. With 5 bases clipped from V and 4 bases from J, the junction kept 6 bases outside the gene matches. CDR3 loop: CASSTPTSGRYNEQFF. For the CDR3, the DNA is TGTGCCAGCAGTACCCCGACTAGCGGGAGATACAATGAGCAGTTCTTC.

The chain couples TRBV27 to TRBJ2-3; the match to TRBD2 covers 9 bases. The CDR3 spans 15 residues. J was trimmed by 0 bases and V by 8 bases; bases with no gene match: 6. Germline loops: CDR1 MNHEY, CDR2 SMNVEV (reference sequence). The CDR3 sequence: CASSTRGGSTDTQYF. DNA for the CDR3: TGTGCCAGCTCTACGCGGGGGGGGAGCACAGATACGCAGTATTTT.